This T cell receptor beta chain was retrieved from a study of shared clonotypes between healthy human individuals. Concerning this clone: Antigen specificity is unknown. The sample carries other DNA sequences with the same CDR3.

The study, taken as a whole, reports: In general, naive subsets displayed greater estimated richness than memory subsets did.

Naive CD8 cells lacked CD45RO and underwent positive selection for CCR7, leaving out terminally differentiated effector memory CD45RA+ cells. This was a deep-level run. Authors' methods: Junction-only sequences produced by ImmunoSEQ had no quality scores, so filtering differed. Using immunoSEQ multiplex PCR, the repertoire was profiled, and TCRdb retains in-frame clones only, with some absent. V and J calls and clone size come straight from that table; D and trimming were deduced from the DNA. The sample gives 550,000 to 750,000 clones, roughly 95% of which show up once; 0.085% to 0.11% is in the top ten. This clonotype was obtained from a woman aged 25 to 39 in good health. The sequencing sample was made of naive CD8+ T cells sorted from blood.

CDR3 sequence (DNA): TGTGCCAGCAGCTCGGACAGGGGTTACGAGCAGTACTTC. Translation gives CASSSDRGYEQYF. J is TRBJ2-7 and V is TRBV13, with 9 bases matching TRBD1. CDR3 length: 13 amino acids. V lost 4 bases to trimming and J lost 4 bases; unmatched junction nucleotides: 2. CDR1 PRHDT and CDR2 FYEKMQ come from the germline V gene (reference sequence).